The 12 T cell receptor beta chains given below trace back to one sample, sequenced in a study of CD8 T cells in Susac syndrome. RNA totalling roughly 0.5 to 1 ug underwent reverse transcription with random hexamers. TCRdb re-called the immunoSEQ multiplex PCR reads with MiXCR, one entry per CDR3 protein. This sample has 330,000 or so distinct CDR3 sequences, with 75% to 85% found just once. What was sequenced was CD8+ T cells from PBMCs. Receptors were obtained from a human donor with multiple sclerosis.

The chain has TRBV28 and TRBJ2-7; D not certain. CDR3 length: 15 residues. With 3 bases removed from V and 6 bases from J, the gap between germline ends came to 18 bases. Germline lookup yields CDR1 MDHEN and CDR2 SYDVKM. CDR3 protein: CASSLSLTGSGEQYF. CDR3 DNA: TGTGCCAGCAGTTTGTCGCTTACCGGGTCTGGCGAGCAGTACTTC.

The chain is built from TRBV7-9 and TRBJ2-3; D is undetermined. Trimming cost V 5 bases and J 2 bases, with 14 bases left between them. The CDR3 consists of 15 residues. Germline CDR1 reads SEHNR; CDR2 reads FQNEAQ (reference sequence). Written as DNA, the CDR3 is TGTGCCAGCAGCCCCCCCGACTCCTTCACAGATACGCAGTATTTT. It encodes CASSPPDSFTDTQYF.

The chain links TRBV7-9 to TRBJ2-7, with 11 bases lining up with TRBD1. Trimming took 7 bases from V and 2 from J; bases not matched to a gene: 4. The CDR3 spans 14 residues. Germline V lookup: CDR1 SEHNR, CDR2 FQNEAQ (reference sequence). CDR3 in DNA: TGTGCCAGCATGGGACAGGGGGTCCCCTACGAGCAGTACTTC. It specifies CASMGQGVPYEQYF.

The gene calls are TRBV19 and TRBJ2-5; 8 nucleotides match TRBD1. The trim removed 7 bases at V and 5 bases at J, leaving 9 bases unmatched. The germline gives CDR1 LNHDA, CDR2 SQIVND (reference sequence). The CDR3 covers 14 residues. The CDR3: CASTEDRDRETQYF. Written as DNA, the CDR3 is TGTGCCAGTACCGAGGACAGGGACCGGGAGACCCAGTACTTC.

The V call is TRBV11-2, the J call TRBJ2-7; TRBD1 matches at 9 bases. The germline V gene has CDR1 SGHAT and CDR2 FQNNGV. This CDR3 is 17 amino acids long. Trimming at V came to 4 bases and at J to 4 bases, leaving 14 bases not matched to a gene. The CDR3 bases are TGTGCCAGCAGCTGGTCCCGGTGGACAGGGGCTCTATACGAGCAGTACTTC. Protein sequence: CASSWSRWTGALYEQYF.

The V call is TRBV27, the J call TRBJ1-2; weak D call: TRBD1 (6 bases). V was shortened by 5 bases and J by 6 bases, with 25 bases between the two germline ends. The CDR3 extends over 17 amino acids. Germline CDR1 and CDR2: MNHEY and SMNVEV (reference sequence). The CDR3 protein is CASSPLTGISILHGYTF. The CDR3 DNA follows: TGTGCCAGCAGTCCTCTTACAGGGATTTCTATCTTGCATGGCTACACCTTC.

V and J are TRBV19 and TRBJ2-6, with 14 bases matching TRBD2. There are 18 residues in the CDR3. With 5 bases clipped from V and 1 base from J, the junction kept 4 bases outside the gene matches. In germline, CDR1 is LNHDA, CDR2 SQIVND (reference sequence). In DNA, the CDR3 is TGTGCCAGTAGTCCGGGACTAGCGGGAGAGTCTGGGGCCAACGTCCTGACTTTC. Protein: CASSPGLAGESGANVLTF. Combining the CDR3 with reference TRBV19 and TRBJ2-6 gives the whole variable domain DGGITQSPKYLFRKEGQNVTLSCEQNLNHDAMYWYRQDPGQGLRLIYYSQIVNDFQKGDIAEGYSVSREKKESFPLTVTSAQKNPTAFYLCASSPGLAGESGANVLTFGAGSRLTVL.

In its sample, this clonotype was seen a few times. The rearrangement links TRBV3-1 to TRBJ1-2; D unresolved. The CDR3 covers 12 residues. Germline lookup yields CDR1 LGHDT and CDR2 YNNKEL (reference sequence). V gave up 0 bases and J gave up 7 bases, with 6 bases separating them. The CDR3 DNA reads as TGTGCCAGCAGCCAAGATCCTGTTGGCTACACCTTC. This sequence encodes CASSQDPVGYTF.

The rearrangement links TRBV29-1 to TRBJ2-3, with TRBD1 matching over 11 bases. The CDR3 covers 15 residues. V trimming: 7 bases; J trimming: 3 bases; junction bases outside the gene matches: 9. The germline V gene encodes CDR1 SQVTM and CDR2 ANQGSEA. The DNA for the CDR3 is TGCAGCGGGATCTTTGGACAGGGGGCAACAGATACGCAGTATTTT. It is translated as CSGIFGQGATDTQYF.

The V call is TRBV21-1, the J call TRBJ1-1; the table's D call of TRBD1 was not tested on the DNA. TRBV21-1 is noted as a pseudogene. CDR3 size: 17 residues. The CDR3 protein is CASSKGGMGQRNTEAFF. The CDR3 DNA reads TGTGCCAGCAGCAAGGGGGGAATGGGACAGAGGAACACTGAAGCTTTCTTT.

The J gene is TRBJ1-2, the V gene TRBV5-5; 7 bases agree with TRBD1. Trimming removed 5 bases from V and 11 bases from J; junction bases left unmatched: 6. Germline V gene sequence: CDR1 SGHKS, CDR2 YYEKEE (reference sequence). This CDR3 spans 11 amino acids. CDR3 bases: TGTGCCAGCAGGTTCGGGACAGATTACACCTTC. It translates to CASRFGTDYTF.

The chain combines TRBV11-2 with TRBJ2-2; D remains unclear. Trimming removed 2 bases from V and 0 bases from J, with 10 bases in between. CDR1 is SGHAT and CDR2 is FQNNGV in the germline V gene. The CDR3 is 16 residues long. The CDR3 sequence: CASSLLFPTNTGELFF. DNA of the CDR3: TGTGCCAGCAGCTTACTTTTCCCCACGAACACCGGGGAGCTGTTTTTT.